This T cell receptor (beta chain) comes out of a study of T-cell reconstitution after alpha-beta-depleted transplantation in children (dated by TCRdb to the mid-2010s). Turning to the overall study: T-cell immune reconstitution after TCRalphabeta/CD19-depleted allogeneic hematopoietic cell transplantation in children was quantitatively tracked in the study by means of TCR repertoire profiling. Paper-wide results and their limitations: Over subsequent months, a decline in hyperexpanded clone frequencies was noted, and after one year, T-cell counts and TCRbeta diversity were mostly ascribed to newly produced T cells. The apparently early recovery of alphabetaT-cell counts about two months after transplant reportedly depended on only several hundred rapidly expanded clones that came from non-depleted graft cells. In some patients, high TCRbeta diversity at day 60 was attributed to recipient T cells and intrathymic progenitors that had survived conditioning.

Libraries came from PCR. Sequencing relied on an Illumina HiSeq 2500. To normalize quantification of the TCRbeta repertoire, the TCR libraries were built with molecular barcoding that relied on unique molecular identifiers. TCRdb reprocessed the public reads (quality trimming at Q25 with fastp, clone calling with MiXCR) and kept in-frame beta chains. Each CDR3 protein appears once, grouped with its most common genes and DNA. The sample data list roughly 490,000 distinct CDR3 sequences, and around 10% of these were observed just once. The biggest ten clones account for 14% of the sample. The germline V gene yields KGHSH for CDR1 and LQKENI for CDR2. V lost 6 bases and J lost 4 bases, and the count of bases not matched to a germline gene is 10. The CDR3 contains 16 residues, cysteine and phenylalanine counted. Only CDR3 DNA is held: 48 bases, read in frame from base 1. A note on this clonotype: The antigen it recognizes is unknown. One base away there is no much larger clone; base qualities are not given.

The meaning of the sample's treatment or condition label: allogeneic hematopoietic cell transplantation with graft depleted of TCRalphabeta T cells and CD19 B cells. TCRalphabeta/CD19-depleted allogeneic hematopoietic cell grafts were given to the transplant recipients, all of whom were children. This sequence uses TRBV18 and TRBJ2-1; 9 middle bases align to TRBD1. Sequenced here: PBMCs, mostly from graft donor cells, sampled 180 days after TCRalphabeta/CD19-depleted stem cell transplant. This receptor was taken from a female patient aged 2-9 years who had a stem cell transplant for aplastic anemia, so the T cells may come from the graft donor. The nucleotide sequence reads TGTGCCAGCTCGTCGGCGGGACAGGGATCTTACAATGAGCAGTTCTTC. Its product reads: CASSSAGQGSYNEQFF. Supplemented by the reference TRBV18 and TRBJ2-1 proteins around the CDR3, the complete variable domain is NAGVMQNPRHLVRRRGQEARLRCSPMKGHSHVYWYRQLPEEGLKFMVYLQKENIIDESGMPKERFSAEFPKEGPSILRIQQVVRGDSAAYFCASSSAGQGSYNEQFFGPGTRLTVL.